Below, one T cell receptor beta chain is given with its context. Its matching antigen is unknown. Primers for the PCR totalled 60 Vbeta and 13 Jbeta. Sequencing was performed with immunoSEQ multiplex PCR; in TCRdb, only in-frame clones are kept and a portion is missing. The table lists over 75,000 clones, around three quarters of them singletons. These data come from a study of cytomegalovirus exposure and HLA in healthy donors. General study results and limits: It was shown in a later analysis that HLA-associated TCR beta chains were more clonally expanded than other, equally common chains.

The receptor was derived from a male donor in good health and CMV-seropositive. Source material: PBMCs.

CDR3: CASSQDFAGTGGYNEQFF. The CDR3 region has the DNA TGCGCCAGCAGCCAAGATTTTGCCGGGACAGGGGGGTACAATGAGCAGTTCTTC. J is TRBJ2-1 and V is TRBV4-1; 11 bases are shared with TRBD1. Germline CDR1 is MGHRA and CDR2 is YSYEKL. V lost 0 bases and J lost 4; bases outside the gene matches: 8. CDR3 length: 18 residues.